A single sample is the source of the 13 T cell receptor beta chains below, sequenced in a study of beta chain features in type 1 diabetes. The entirety of the isolated RNA underwent reverse transcription, so expressed TCRB transcripts were sequenced. Repertoires were generated with immunoSEQ multiplex PCR, while TCRdb's copy carries only in-frame clones and drops some. The data hold 110,000 to 150,000 clones, with 6.9% observed a single time. Sequenced sample: central memory CD4+ T cells from blood. These receptors all come from a woman in her twenties or thirties in good health.

The CDR3 reads CASSAGTLSYNEQFF. In nucleotides, the CDR3 is TGTGCCAGCAGTGCCGGGACTCTCTCCTACAATGAGCAGTTCTTC. V usage is TRBV6-5 and J usage is TRBJ2-1; a weak D match, TRBD2 (6 bases). CDR1 and CDR2 (germline): MNHEY, SVGAGI. Between the trimmed V and J ends, which lost 5 bases and 0 bases, there was a span of 11 bases. The length of the CDR3 is 15 residues.

J is TRBJ1-4 and V is TRBV30; D unresolved. V gave up 5 bases and J gave up 7 bases, with 14 bases separating them. Germline loops: CDR1 GTSNPN, CDR2 SVGIG (reference sequence). This CDR3 contains 13 residues. The DNA for the CDR3 is TGTGCCTGGCATAGGGAGGGTAGTGAAAAACTGTTTTTT. As protein: CAWHREGSEKLFF.

V and J are TRBV18 and TRBJ2-5; D not resolved. In germline, CDR1 is KGHSH, CDR2 LQKENI. The CDR3 spans 13 residues. Deletions cut 6 bases from V and 2 bases from J, with 10 bases between. Here the CDR3 DNA reads TGTGCCAGCTCCGAAACTACGCAAGAGACCCAGTACTTC. Translating it yields CASSETTQETQYF.

The chain links TRBV7-2 to TRBJ2-7; 11 bases agree with TRBD1. The CDR3 covers 16 residues. Germline values: CDR1 SGHTA, CDR2 FQGNSA. The ends lost 1 base at V and 4 bases at J; junction bases unmatched: 6. The DNA of the CDR3 is TGTGCCAGCAGCTTAGGGACGGGACAGGGGGAATACGAGCAGTACTTC. It translates to CASSLGTGQGEYEQYF.

This clone was counted ten times or more. V usage is TRBV6-6 and J usage is TRBJ2-2; the match to TRBD2 covers 10 bases. Germline V CDR1 and CDR2: MNHNY, SVGAGI (reference sequence). V was pared by 6 bases and J by 2 bases, with 6 bases of the junction left unmatched. The CDR3 loop spans 16 amino acids. This CDR3 reads CASRDSSGGNTGELFF. The CDR3, as DNA: TGTGCCAGCAGAGACTCTAGCGGGGGCAACACCGGGGAGCTGTTTTTT.

This clone has a handful of counts. The V call is TRBV10-3, the J call TRBJ2-7; 8 nucleotides match TRBD2. The ends lost 4 bases at V and 6 bases at J; junction bases unmatched: 8. This CDR3 region has 14 residues. Germline CDR1 ENHRY, CDR2 SYGVKD. CDR3: CAISGQREPPEQYF. The CDR3, as DNA: TGTGCCATCAGTGGGCAGCGGGAGCCCCCCGAGCAGTACTTC.

This clone was found once. The chain uses TRBV6-6 and TRBJ1-2; weak D call: TRBD1 (5 bases). This CDR3 region has 15 residues. Germline V gene lookup returns CDR1 MNHNY and CDR2 SVGAGI (reference sequence). Trimming removed 4 bases from V and 5 bases from J, with 17 bases in between. The CDR3 loop is CASSSPGSNLYGYTF. CDR3 bases: TGTGCCAGCAGTTCTCCAGGGTCCAACCTTTATGGCTACACCTTC.

V and J are TRBV7-2 and TRBJ2-5; possible D gene TRBD1, 5 bases. The CDR3 loop spans 19 amino acids. The V gene's germline CDR1 is SGHTA and CDR2 FQGNSA. Trimming shortened V by 2 bases and J by 0 bases, and 22 bases separated the two germline ends. The CDR3 coding sequence is TGTGCCAGCAGCTTACGTGGTGGCGGAGTTCGACAGTACCAAGAGACCCAGTACTTC. It specifies CASSLRGGGVRQYQETQYF.

The chain couples TRBV7-2 to TRBJ2-1, with 7 positions matching TRBD1. The CDR3 covers 14 residues. V lost 1 base and J lost 8; bases outside the gene matches: 5. Germline CDR1 reads SGHTA; CDR2 reads FQGNSA. As DNA, the CDR3 is TGTGCCAGCAGCTTAGGTGGGACAGACTATGAGCAGTTCTTC. Translation gives CASSLGGTDYEQFF. The variable domain in full, completed from reference TRBV7-2 and TRBJ2-1, reads GAGVSQSPSNKVTEKGKDVELRCDPISGHTALYWYRQSLGQGLEFLIYFQGNSAPDKSGLPSDRFSAERTGGSVSTLTIQRTQQEDSAVYLCASSLGGTDYEQFFGPGTRLTVL.

This clone turned up a few times. The chain links TRBV6-6 to TRBJ2-6, with TRBD2 as a possible D gene (5 bases). The ends were cut back, 5 bases at V and 2 bases at J, with 10 bases in the middle. CDR3 length equals 15 residues. Germline values: CDR1 MNHNY, CDR2 SVGAGI (reference sequence). The CDR3 loop is CASSLEEAGANVLTF. CDR3 in DNA: TGTGCCAGCAGTCTCGAGGAGGCTGGGGCCAACGTCCTGACTTTC.

The chain employs TRBV18 and TRBJ2-3, with 8 bases lining up with TRBD1. CDR3 length equals 16 residues. CDR1 is KGHSH, CDR2 LQKENI, per germline. V lost 4 bases, J lost 4 bases, and 10 bases stayed unmatched. CDR3 amino acids: CASSRPQGASADTQYF. DNA for the CDR3: TGTGCCAGCTCACGACCTCAGGGGGCTTCGGCAGATACGCAGTATTTT.

This clone turned up a few times. The rearrangement uses TRBV11-3 and TRBJ2-7; D call uncertain. Looked up from germline, CDR1 is SGHNT and CDR2 is YENEEA. V lost 3 bases to trimming and J lost 0 bases, with 9 bases between them. This CDR3 is built from 14 residues. In DNA form, the CDR3 reads TGTGCCAGCAGCTTGGGCTTTAGCTCCTACGAGCAGTACTTC. Translating gives CASSLGFSSYEQYF.

CDR3 bases: TGTGCCAGCACTCCCTCCGGGACAAGCACCGGGGAGCTGTTTTTT. Its translation is CASTPSGTSTGELFF. The chain combines TRBV27 with TRBJ2-2; a weak D match, TRBD1 (6 bases). Trimming pared 7 bases from V and 4 bases from J, leaving 16 bases between. Germline lookup yields CDR1 MNHEY and CDR2 SMNVEV (reference sequence). The CDR3 sequence is 15 residues long.